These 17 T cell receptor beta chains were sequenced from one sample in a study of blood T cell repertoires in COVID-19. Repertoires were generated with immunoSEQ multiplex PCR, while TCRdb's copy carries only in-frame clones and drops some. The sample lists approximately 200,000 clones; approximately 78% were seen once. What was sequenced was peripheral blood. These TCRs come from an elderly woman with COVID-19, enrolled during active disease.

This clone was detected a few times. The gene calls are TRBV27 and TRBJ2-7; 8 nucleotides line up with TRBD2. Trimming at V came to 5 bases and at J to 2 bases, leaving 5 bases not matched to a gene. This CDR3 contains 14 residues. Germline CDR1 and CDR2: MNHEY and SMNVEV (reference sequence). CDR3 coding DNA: TGTGCCAGCAGTGGTAGCGGGGCCGCCTACGAGCAGTACTTC. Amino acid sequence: CASSGSGAAYEQYF.

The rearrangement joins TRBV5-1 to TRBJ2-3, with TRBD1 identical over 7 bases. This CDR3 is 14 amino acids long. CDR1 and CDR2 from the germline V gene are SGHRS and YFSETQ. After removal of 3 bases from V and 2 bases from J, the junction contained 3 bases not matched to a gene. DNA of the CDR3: TGCGCCAGCAGCTGGGACAGCAACACAGATACGCAGTATTTT. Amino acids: CASSWDSNTDTQYF.

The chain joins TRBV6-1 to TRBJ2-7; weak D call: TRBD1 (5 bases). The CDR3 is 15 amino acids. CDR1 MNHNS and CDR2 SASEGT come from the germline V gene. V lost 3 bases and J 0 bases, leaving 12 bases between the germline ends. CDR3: CASSDDSLFSYEQYF. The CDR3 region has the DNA TGTGCCAGCAGTGACGACAGTCTATTCTCCTACGAGCAGTACTTC.

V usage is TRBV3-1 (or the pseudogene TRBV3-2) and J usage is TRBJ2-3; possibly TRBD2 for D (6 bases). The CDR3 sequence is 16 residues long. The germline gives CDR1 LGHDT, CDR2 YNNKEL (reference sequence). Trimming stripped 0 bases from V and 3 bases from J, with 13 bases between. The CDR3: CASSQDGTGGTDTQYF. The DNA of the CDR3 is TGTGCCAGCAGCCAAGATGGGACTGGCGGGACAGATACGCAGTATTTT.

The CDR3 DNA sequence: TGTGCCAGCAGCAAGGGACTAGCGGACTCCACAGATACGCAGTATTTT. Translation gives CASSKGLADSTDTQYF. The V gene is TRBV5-4, the J gene TRBJ2-3, with 11 nucleotides matching TRBD2. Germline values: CDR1 SGHNT, CDR2 YYREEE (reference sequence). This CDR3 has 16 residues. The ends lost 4 bases at V and 2 bases at J; junction bases unmatched: 6.

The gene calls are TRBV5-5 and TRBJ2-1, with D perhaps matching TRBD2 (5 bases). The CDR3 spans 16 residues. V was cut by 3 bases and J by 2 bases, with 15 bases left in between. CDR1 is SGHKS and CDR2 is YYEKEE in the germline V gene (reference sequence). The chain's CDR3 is CASSSGLATTYNEQFF. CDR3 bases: TGTGCCAGCAGCTCCGGACTGGCCACGACCTACAATGAGCAGTTCTTC.

The CDR3 here is CASTSMGRTVTIYF. The DNA for the CDR3 is TGTGCCAGCACGAGTATGGGTCGGACTGTCACCATATATTTT. This chain links TRBV28 with TRBJ1-3; D gene unclear. The CDR3 spans 14 residues. The germline gives CDR1 MDHEN, CDR2 SYDVKM. Trimming removed 7 bases from V and 9 bases from J, with 19 bases in between.

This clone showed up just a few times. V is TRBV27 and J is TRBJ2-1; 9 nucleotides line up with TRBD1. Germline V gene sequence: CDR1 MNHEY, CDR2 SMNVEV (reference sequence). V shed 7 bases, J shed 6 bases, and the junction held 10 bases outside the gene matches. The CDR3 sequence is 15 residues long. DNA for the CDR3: TGTGCCAGCATCCTTCGGACAGGGGAGAGCAATGAGCAGTTCTTC. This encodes CASILRTGESNEQFF.

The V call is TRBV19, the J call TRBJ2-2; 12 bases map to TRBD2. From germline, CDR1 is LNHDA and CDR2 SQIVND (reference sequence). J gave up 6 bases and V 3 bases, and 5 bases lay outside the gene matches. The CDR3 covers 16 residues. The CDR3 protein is CASSIVLAGGPGELFF. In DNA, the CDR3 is TGTGCCAGTAGTATCGTACTAGCGGGAGGCCCCGGGGAGCTGTTTTTT.

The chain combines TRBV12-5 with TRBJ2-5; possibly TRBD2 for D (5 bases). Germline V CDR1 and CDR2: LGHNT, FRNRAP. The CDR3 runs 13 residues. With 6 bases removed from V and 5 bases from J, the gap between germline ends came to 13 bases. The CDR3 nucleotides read TGTGCTAGTGGGGACGGGATGGGGGAGACCCAGTACTTC. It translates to CASGDGMGETQYF.

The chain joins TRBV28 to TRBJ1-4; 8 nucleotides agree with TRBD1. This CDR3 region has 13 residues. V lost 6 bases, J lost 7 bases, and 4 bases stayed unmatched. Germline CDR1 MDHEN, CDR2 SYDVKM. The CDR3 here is CASSRTGREKLFF. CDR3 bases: TGTGCCAGCAGCAGGACAGGGCGTGAAAAACTGTTTTTT.

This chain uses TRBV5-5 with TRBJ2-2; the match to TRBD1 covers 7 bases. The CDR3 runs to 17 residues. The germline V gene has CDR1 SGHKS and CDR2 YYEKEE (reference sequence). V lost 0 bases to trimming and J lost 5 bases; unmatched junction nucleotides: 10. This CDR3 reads CASSLAGQLLHTGELFF. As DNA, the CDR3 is TGTGCCAGCAGCTTGGCGGGACAGCTATTGCATACCGGGGAGCTGTTTTTT.

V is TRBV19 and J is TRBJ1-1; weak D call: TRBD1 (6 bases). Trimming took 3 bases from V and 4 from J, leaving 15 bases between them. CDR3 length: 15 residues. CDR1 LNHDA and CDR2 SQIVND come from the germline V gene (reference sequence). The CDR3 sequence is CASSINRDRITEAFF. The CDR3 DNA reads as TGTGCCAGTAGTATTAACAGGGACCGAATCACTGAAGCTTTCTTT.

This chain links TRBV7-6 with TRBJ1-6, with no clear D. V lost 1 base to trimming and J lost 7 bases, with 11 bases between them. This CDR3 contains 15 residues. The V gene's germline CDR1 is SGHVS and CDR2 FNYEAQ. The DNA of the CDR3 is TGTGCCAGCAGCTTAGTATCCACGGGGAATTCACCCCTCCACTTT. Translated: CASSLVSTGNSPLHF.

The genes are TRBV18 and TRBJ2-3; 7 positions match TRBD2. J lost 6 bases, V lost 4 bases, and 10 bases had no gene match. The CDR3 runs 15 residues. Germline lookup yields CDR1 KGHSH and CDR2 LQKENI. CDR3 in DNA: TGTGCCAGCTCACACAGCGCCGGGAGGCTTGATACGCAGTATTTT. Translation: CASSHSAGRLDTQYF. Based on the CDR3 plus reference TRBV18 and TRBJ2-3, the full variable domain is NAGVMQNPRHLVRRRGQEARLRCSPMKGHSHVYWYRQLPEEGLKFMVYLQKENIIDESGMPKERFSAEFPKEGPSILRIQQVVRGDSAAYFCASSHSAGRLDTQYFGPGTRLTVL.

The CDR3 loop reads CASSLEQGTEAFF. CDR3 bases: TGTGCCAGCAGCTTGGAACAGGGGACTGAAGCTTTCTTT. V is TRBV5-8 and J is TRBJ1-1; TRBD1 matches at 7 bases. The germline V gene has CDR1 SGHTS and CDR2 YDEGEE. V gave up 0 bases and J gave up 5 bases; unmatched junction bases: 1. The CDR3 covers 13 residues. The whole variable domain, filled in from reference TRBV5-8 and TRBJ1-1, reads EAGVTQSPTHLIKTRGQQATLRCSPISGHTSVYWYQQALGLGLQFLLWYDEGEERNRGNFPPRFSGRQFPNYSSELNVNALELEDSALYLCASSLEQGTEAFFGQGTRLTVV.

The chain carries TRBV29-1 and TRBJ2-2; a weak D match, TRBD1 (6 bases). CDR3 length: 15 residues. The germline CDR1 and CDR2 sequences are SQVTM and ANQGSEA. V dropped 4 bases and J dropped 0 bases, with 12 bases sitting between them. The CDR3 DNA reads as TGCAGCGTTGGAAACAGGGCCGCGAACACCGGGGAGCTGTTTTTT. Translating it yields CSVGNRAANTGELFF.